This T cell receptor (beta chain) was captured by sequencing in a study of radiation and T cells in renal cell carcinoma. Study results and limitations: Without pretreatment biopsies, baseline tumor clonotype presence was undetermined. From baseline, blood top tumor clonotypes peaked at 2 weeks post-radiation.

This table comes from immunoSEQ multiplex PCR, and its TCRdb copy is limited to in-frame clones, with some not included. Of more than 150,000 clones listed, roughly 86% were seen once; the top ten hold approximately 12%. Time point noted: blood 2 weeks post-SBRT. Treatment meaning: 15 Gy SBRT to primary tumor, nephrectomy 4 weeks later. Radiation-treated patients gave blood at baseline, week 2 and week 4. Remarks on this clone: Its antigen is not identified. Compared with germline, one end of the junction differs, possibly owing to a read error.

The CDR3 runs to 13 residues. Germline V gives CDR1 SSHAT, CDR2 FNYEAQ (reference sequence). The TCR comes from a woman aged 45-60 years with renal cell carcinoma. The chain couples TRBV7-7 to TRBJ2-2, with a tentative D call TRBD2 (5 bases). Source: blood, taken from a patient whose treatment included radiotherapy and nephrectomy. CDR3 sequence: CASTSEDTGELFF. The CDR3 nucleotides read TGTGCTAGCACCTCGGAGGATACCGGGGAGCTGTTTTTT.